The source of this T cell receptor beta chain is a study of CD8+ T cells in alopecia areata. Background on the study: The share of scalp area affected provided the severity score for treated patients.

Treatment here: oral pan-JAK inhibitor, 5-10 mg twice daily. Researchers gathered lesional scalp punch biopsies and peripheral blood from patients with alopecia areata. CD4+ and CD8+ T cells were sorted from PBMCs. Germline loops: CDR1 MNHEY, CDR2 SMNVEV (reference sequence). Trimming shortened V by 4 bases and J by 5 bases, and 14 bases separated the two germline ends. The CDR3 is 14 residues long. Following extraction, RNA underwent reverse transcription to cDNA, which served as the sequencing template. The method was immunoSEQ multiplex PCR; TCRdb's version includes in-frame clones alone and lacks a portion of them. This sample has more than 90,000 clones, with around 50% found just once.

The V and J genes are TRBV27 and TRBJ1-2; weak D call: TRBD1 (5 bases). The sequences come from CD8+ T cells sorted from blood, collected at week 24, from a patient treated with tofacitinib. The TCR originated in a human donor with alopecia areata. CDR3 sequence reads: CASSWGKSGYGYTF. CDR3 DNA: TGTGCCAGCAGTTGGGGGAAGTCAGGATATGGCTACACCTTC.